Included here is one T cell receptor (beta chain) sequence, with context. Original handling: Scientists estimated how many nucleated cells there were by amplifying reference gene primers. Only in-frame clones appear in the TCRdb table, and some are missing; sequencing was by immunoSEQ multiplex PCR. For V, J and clone size, that table is used; D and trimming come from the DNA. This sample has some 180,000 clones; under 90% occur once, and the top ten carry 6% to 8.5%. Germline lookup yields CDR1 ENHRY and CDR2 SYGVKD. The CDR3 is 13 residues long. Trimming removed 9 bases from V and 4 bases from J, with 13 bases in between. These data belong to a study of blood T cell repertoires in COVID-19. In the study overall: The samples span acute and convalescent COVID-19 from the United States, Italy and Spain. T cells, B-cell-depleted T cells, or PBMCs provided the cDNA or gDNA that served as material.

The chain employs TRBV10-3 and TRBJ1-5; D might be TRBD1 (5 bases). The receptor comes from a man aged 55 to 70 with acute or convalescent COVID-19. The sequencing input was peripheral blood. The CDR3 DNA reads as TGTGCCATTTGGCCGGGGACTAATCAGCCCCAGCATTTT. The encoded protein is CAIWPGTNQPQHF.